This T cell receptor beta chain stems from a study of spatial heterogeneity in lung cancer. Background on the study: The donors were more than 70 patients with non-small cell lung cancer that was early-stage and untreated. There were consistently more beta-chain sequences detected than alpha-chain sequences.

Only a few counts were recorded for this clonotype. One entry per CDR3 protein, called by TCRdb with MiXCR from the 5' RACE reads. The repertoire consists of roughly 10,000 distinct CDR3 sequences, with about a fifth occurring once and the leading ten covering around 43%. Time point indicated: blood at routine non-recurrence follow-up after resection. This TCR was sampled from a male donor with early-stage non-small cell lung cancer. The specimen comprised PBMCs, sampled at follow-up.

The CDR3: CASSGQANTEAFF. The DNA for the CDR3 is TGTGCCAGCTCAGGTCAGGCGAACACTGAAGCTTTCTTT. The chain links TRBV18 to TRBJ1-1; D remains ambiguous. This CDR3 region has 13 residues. Germline V gene lookup returns CDR1 KGHSH and CDR2 LQKENI. The V gene lost 5 bases and the J gene lost 1 base, with 8 bases spanning the gap.